The clone carrying this T cell receptor (beta chain) was detected ten times or more. First-strand cDNA used TRAV- and TRBV-specific primers, covering alpha and beta chains. TCRs were amplified for 15 to 20 PCR cycles with a constant-region primer and V-primer adapter. TCRdb re-called the reads with MiXCR, one entry per CDR3 protein. The sample yields about 100,000 distinct CDR3 sequences, less than 25% seen once. Trimming pared 7 bases from V and 6 bases from J, leaving 13 bases between. Germline loops: CDR1 SGHVS, CDR2 FNYEAQ. This CDR3 is built from 13 residues. This sample was included in a study of low-dose radiotherapy and immunotherapy resistance in tumors. For the study at large: Cohort 2 was treated with 1 Gy per fraction every two weeks, amounting to 13 Gy across 26 weeks. Every six weeks patients received intravenous ipilimumab 1 mg/kg, and every two weeks they received intravenous nivolumab 240 mg. Aspirin was taken orally by patients at 300 mg daily for four cycles from cycle 1 day 1.

Noted time point: after trial treatment. The treatment denotes: LDRT plus nivolumab, ipilimumab, low-dose cyclophosphamide and aspirin (RACIN trial). The study gave donors nivolumab, ipilimumab, aspirin, low-dose cyclophosphamide and low-dose radiotherapy. This TCR was sampled from a male donor with prostate cancer. The starting material was PBMCs, obtained after low-dose radiotherapy plus immunotherapy. The genes are TRBV7-6 and TRBJ2-4; D is possibly TRBD1 or TRBD2 (5 bases each). The CDR3 sequence is CASTDPRGNIQYF. CDR3 coding DNA: TGTGCCAGCACCGACCCGAGGGGAAACATTCAGTACTTC.